The 21 T cell receptor beta chains below all came from one sample that was sequenced in a study of blood T cell repertoires in COVID-19 (TCRdb year 2020). Libraries were built with the immunoSEQ multiplex PCR assay. The table comes from immuneACCESS by way of TCRdb, which keeps in-frame sequences with V and J called. Part of the clones is missing from these tables; in studies checked, under half for an unresolved V gene and the rest for unknown reasons. The sample records some 110,000 clones, 75% to 85% of which are singletons. In total, the top ten clones hold 7% to 9.5% of the sample. The source material was peripheral blood. The receptors stem from a man between 65 and 79 years old with acute or convalescent COVID-19.

This sequence joins TRBV5-1 and TRBJ2-7; TRBD1 is a possible D gene (5 bases). This CDR3 comprises 13 residues. Per germline, CDR1 SGHRS and CDR2 YFSETQ. Between the trimmed V and J ends, which lost 0 bases and 4 bases, there was a span of 8 bases. The CDR3 coding sequence is TGCGCCAGCAGCTTGGCTCAGGGTTACGAGCAGTACTTC. Translated, it gives CASSLAQGYEQYF.

V and J are TRBV5-4 and TRBJ1-4; D ambiguous. Germline CDR1 is SGHNT and CDR2 is YYREEE (reference sequence). The CDR3 is 13 residues long. Trimming removed 4 bases at V and 6 bases at J, with 10 bases between. CDR3 in DNA: TGTGCCAGCAGCCGCCAGGAAGATGAAAAACTGTTTTTT. The encoded protein is CASSRQEDEKLFF.

This clone was seen more than once but under ten times. The chain couples TRBV6-5 to TRBJ1-4; TRBD1 matches at 11 bases. V shed 8 bases and J 4 bases; nucleotides not matched to a gene: 9. The length of the CDR3 is 16 residues. The germline V gene encodes CDR1 MNHEY and CDR2 SVGAGI. CDR3 sequence reads: CASRSGQGVYNEKLFF. The CDR3 DNA reads as TGTGCCAGCCGTTCGGGACAGGGGGTCTATAATGAAAAACTGTTTTTT.

The genes are TRBV9 and TRBJ1-4; 7 bases map to TRBD1. Germline V gene data show CDR1 as SGDLS and CDR2 as YYNGEE. This CDR3 comprises 15 residues. V lost 3 bases to trimming and J lost 5 bases; unmatched junction nucleotides: 7. The CDR3 reads CASSASGTENEKLFF. CDR3 DNA: TGTGCCAGCAGCGCGTCCGGGACAGAAAATGAAAAACTGTTTTTT. Looking up the rest from reference TRBV9 and TRBJ1-4 gives the full variable domain: DSGVTQTPKHLITATGQRVTLRCSPRSGDLSVYWYQQSLDQGLQFLIQYYNGEERAKGNILERFSAQQFPDLHSELNLSSLELGDSALYFCASSASGTENEKLFFGSGTQLSVL.

This clone was observed a handful of times. The chain joins TRBV21-1 to TRBJ1-5. TRBV21-1 is labeled a pseudogene. The CDR3 consists of 13 residues. The CDR3: CASNCRVNQPQHF. The CDR3 coding sequence is TGTGCCAGCAATTGTCGGGTAAATCAGCCCCAGCATTTT.

This clone occurred once. The V and J genes are TRBV14 and TRBJ1-2; 7 nucleotides agree with TRBD1. V was clipped by 4 bases and J by 8 bases; unmatched bases: 10. The V gene's germline CDR1 is SGHDN and CDR2 FVKESK. This CDR3 spans 14 amino acids. In DNA form, the CDR3 reads TGTGCCAGCAGCCGCCGACAGGGCAGGGAAGGCTACACCTTC. Protein product: CASSRRQGREGYTF. The full variable domain, its missing parts supplied by reference TRBV14 and TRBJ1-2, is EAGVTQFPSHSVIEKGQTVTLRCDPISGHDNLYWYRRVMGKEIKFLLHFVKESKQDESGMPNNRFLAERTGGTYSTLKVQPAELEDSGVYFCASSRRQGREGYTFGSGTRLTVV.

The chain employs TRBV19 and TRBJ1-5; possible D gene TRBD1, 5 bases. The CDR3 is 14 amino acids. CDR1 is LNHDA and CDR2 is SQIVND in the germline V gene (reference sequence). V lost 8 bases and J 1 base, leaving 12 bases between the germline ends. This chain's CDR3 is CASAGFRSNQPQHF. The CDR3 DNA reads TGTGCCAGTGCAGGGTTTAGGAGCAATCAGCCCCAGCATTTT.

The chain links TRBV18 to TRBJ1-5; 8 nucleotides align to TRBD1. The ends lost 3 bases at V and 4 bases at J; junction bases unmatched: 2. The V gene's germline CDR1 is KGHSH and CDR2 LQKENI. This CDR3 contains 14 residues. The CDR3 region is CASSPDRANQPQHF. The CDR3 nucleotides are TGTGCCAGCTCACCGGACAGGGCAAATCAGCCCCAGCATTTT.

V and J are TRBV5-1 and TRBJ2-7; no clear D gene. CDR1 and CDR2 (germline): SGHRS, YFSETQ. The V and J ends lost 1 base and 2 bases respectively, with 10 bases between them. The CDR3 has 14 residues. In DNA form, the CDR3 reads TGCGCCAGCAGCTTGTTAGGAGAAACCTACGAGCAGTACTTC. Residues: CASSLLGETYEQYF.

The rearrangement joins TRBV15 to TRBJ2-3, with D tentatively TRBD1 (5 bases). The CDR3 covers 14 residues. Germline lookup yields CDR1 LNHNV and CDR2 YYDKDF (reference sequence). Deletions cut 0 bases from V and 4 bases from J, with 8 bases between. Written as DNA, the CDR3 is TGTGCCACCAGCAGAGATCTAGGGGCAGATACGCAGTATTTT. Protein product: CATSRDLGADTQYF.

The sample holds a few counts of this clone. The chain recombines TRBV30 with TRBJ1-4; 10 bases are shared with TRBD1. The CDR3 covers 12 residues. Germline CDR1 GTSNPN, CDR2 SVGIG (reference sequence). This CDR3 reads CAADRGLEKLFF. CDR3 DNA sequence: TGTGCAGCCGACAGGGGGCTTGAAAAACTGTTTTTT.

CDR3 loop: CASSQYGTLNTGELFF. CDR3 DNA: TGTGCCAGCAGCCAGTATGGGACTCTTAACACCGGGGAGCTGTTTTTT. The rearrangement uses TRBV4-2 and TRBJ2-2; TRBD2 is a possible D gene (6 bases). The V end lost 3 bases, the J end lost 2 bases, and 13 bases lay between the germline ends. Germline loops: CDR1 LGHNA, CDR2 YNFKEQ. The CDR3 covers 16 residues.

The rearrangement joins TRBV5-1 to TRBJ1-5; TRBD1 aligns across 8 bases. The CDR3 is 14 residues long. The V gene's germline CDR1 is SGHRS and CDR2 YFSETQ. Trimming cost V 3 bases and J 7 bases; bases outside gene matches: 6. This chain's CDR3 is CASSSQGAGQPQHF. The CDR3 DNA reads TGCGCCAGCAGCTCGCAGGGGGCCGGACAGCCCCAGCATTTT.

The chain combines TRBV4-1 with TRBJ2-3; D may be TRBD2 (5 bases). The CDR3 length is 14 residues. Trimming stripped 2 bases from V and 6 bases from J, with 12 bases between. Germline-derived CDR1 and CDR2 are MGHRA and YSYEKL. CDR3 in DNA: TGCGCCAGCAGCCAACCCCTTGAGCGGGATACGCAGTATTTT. Amino acid sequence: CASSQPLERDTQYF.

The V call is TRBV2, the J call TRBJ1-2; TRBD1 agrees at 9 bases. This CDR3 is built from 13 residues. Germline trimming cut 8 bases from V and 5 bases from J; bases unmatched to any gene: 6. CDR1 is SNHLY and CDR2 is FYNNEI in the germline V gene. The CDR3 DNA sequence: TGTGCCAGCCGGCGGGACAGGGATTATGGCTACACCTTC. It translates to CASRRDRDYGYTF.

This clone came up a few times. The V gene is TRBV29-1, the J gene TRBJ1-1; D is uncertain. Trimming cost V 2 bases and J 4 bases, with 14 bases left between them. Germline lookup yields CDR1 SQVTM and CDR2 ANQGSEA. The CDR3 has 14 residues. CDR3 protein: CSVENPGKGTEAFF. In DNA, the CDR3 is TGCAGCGTTGAAAATCCGGGAAAGGGCACTGAAGCTTTCTTT.

Comments on this clone: One end of the junction is discordant with germline, which a read error may explain. The V and J genes are TRBV7-7 and TRBJ2-1; D perhaps matches TRBD1 (5 bases). Germline V CDR1 and CDR2: SSHAT, FNYEAQ (reference sequence). The CDR3 is 15 amino acids. The CDR3 loop reads CASSRQRSSYNEQFF. For the CDR3, the DNA is TGTGCTAGCAGCCGACAGAGGAGCTCCTACAATGAGCAGTTCTTC.

For the CDR3, the DNA is TGTGCCAGCAGTTGGGCGTCCTACGAGCAGTACTTC. Protein sequence: CASSWASYEQYF. This chain connects TRBV6-6 to TRBJ2-7; no reliable D call. Looked up from germline, CDR1 is MNHNY and CDR2 is SVGAGI (reference sequence). V lost 4 bases, J lost 1 base, and 5 bases lay in between. The CDR3 totals 12 residues.

A single count supports this clone. The gene calls are TRBV5-1 and TRBJ1-3; D might be TRBD1 (6 bases). Germline V gene data show CDR1 as SGHRS and CDR2 as YFSETQ. V lost 3 bases and J 2 bases, leaving 15 bases between the germline ends. The CDR3 runs 16 residues. CDR3 loop: CASSSGTTLAGNTIYF. The CDR3, as DNA: TGCGCCAGCAGCTCCGGGACAACACTGGCTGGAAACACCATATATTTT.

The chain recombines TRBV6-2 or TRBV6-3 with TRBJ1-1; tentatively, D is TRBD1 (6 bases). The CDR3 runs 16 residues. The germline V gene has CDR1 MNHEY and CDR2 SVGEGT. V was clipped by 7 bases and J by 4 bases, with 22 bases between them. CDR3 bases: TGTGCCAGCACCCCACTTAAGACAGGAAAGGGCACTGAAGCTTTCTTT. Its translation: CASTPLKTGKGTEAFF.

In regard to this clone: Compared with germline, one end of the junction differs, possibly owing to a read error. The chain couples TRBV11-2 to TRBJ2-3; the match to TRBD2 covers 7 bases. The germline gives CDR1 SGHAT, CDR2 FQNNGV. The CDR3 is 15 residues long. CDR3 sequence (DNA): TGTGCCAGCACCTTAGCGGGTCTTATCACAGATACGCAGTATTTT. It yields the protein CASTLAGLITDTQYF.